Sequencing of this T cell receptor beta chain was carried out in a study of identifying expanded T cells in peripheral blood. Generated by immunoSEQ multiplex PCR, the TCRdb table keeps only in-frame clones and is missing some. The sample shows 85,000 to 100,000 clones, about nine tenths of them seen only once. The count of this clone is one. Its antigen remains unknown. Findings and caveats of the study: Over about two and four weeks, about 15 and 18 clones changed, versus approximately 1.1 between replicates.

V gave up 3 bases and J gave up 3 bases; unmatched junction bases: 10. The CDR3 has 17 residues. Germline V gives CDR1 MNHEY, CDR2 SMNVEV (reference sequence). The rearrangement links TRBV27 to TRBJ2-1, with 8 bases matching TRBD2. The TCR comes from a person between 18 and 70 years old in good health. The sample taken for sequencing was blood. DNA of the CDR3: TGTGCCAGCAGTTTTTACGGCGGGGGGACTTTCTACAATGAGCAGTTCTTC. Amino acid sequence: CASSFYGGGTFYNEQFF.